One sample yielded the 30 T cell receptor beta chains listed below, sequenced in a study of blood T cells in healthy people across ages (dated by TCRdb to between 2015 and 2017). The protocol used for the library was 5' RACE. Sequencing was carried out with an Illumina HiSeq 2500. The second PCR ran for roughly 7 to 12 cycles and used a J-beta primer mix along with a sample-barcoded 5' primer. Through fastp at Q25 and MiXCR, TCRdb rebuilt clones from the public reads, retaining in-frame beta chains. Identical CDR3 proteins give one entry, which carries the most common genes and DNA. Across this sample there are about 780,000 distinct CDR3 sequences, with around half seen only once. The ten biggest clones cover 15% to 20% of the sample. The source material was blood. The source of these receptors is a man older than 75 in good health.

The chain links TRBV6-1 to TRBJ1-2; D is perhaps TRBD1 (5 bases). Germline V gives CDR1 MNHNS, CDR2 SASEGT. Trimming shortened V by 0 bases and J by 4 bases, and 12 bases separated the two germline ends. The CDR3 has 15 residues. CDR3 sequence: CASSEALGTAYGYTF. In DNA form, the CDR3 reads TGTGCCAGCAGTGAAGCGCTCGGGACGGCCTATGGCTACACCTTC.

The chain is built from TRBV5-1 and TRBJ2-3; TRBD1 matches 7 bases. V shed 4 bases and J 8 bases; nucleotides not matched to a gene: 7. CDR3 length: 13 amino acids. CDR1 SGHRS and CDR2 YFSETQ come from the germline V gene. CDR3 protein: CASSRTGDVTQYF. CDR3 bases: TGCGCCAGCAGCCGCACAGGGGATGTTACGCAGTATTTT. Full variable domain (rest looked up from reference TRBV5-1 and TRBJ2-3): KAGVTQTPRYLIKTRGQQVTLSCSPISGHRSVSWYQQTPGQGLQFLFEYFSETQRNKGNFPGRFSGRQFSNSRSEMNVSTLELGDSALYLCASSRTGDVTQYFGPGTRLTVL.

This clonotype came up a few times. The chain has TRBV27 and TRBJ2-1, with unresolved D. Between the trimmed V and J ends, which lost 8 bases and 6 bases, there was a span of 20 bases. The CDR3 contains 15 residues. Germline CDR1 MNHEY, CDR2 SMNVEV (reference sequence). CDR3 DNA: TGTGCCAGCGGACGGATTAATCTGTCGTCCAATGAGCAGTTCTTC. This sequence encodes CASGRINLSSNEQFF.

This clonotype has only a few counts. The chain carries TRBV10-3 and TRBJ2-2; a weak D match, TRBD1 (5 bases). Germline assignment: CDR1 ENHRY and CDR2 SYGVKD. CDR3 length: 13 amino acids. V dropped 4 bases and J dropped 2 bases, with 5 bases sitting between them. The CDR3 nucleotides read TGTGCCATCAGTGGGGGCAACACCGGGGAGCTGTTTTTT. The encoded protein is CAISGGNTGELFF.

The V and J genes are TRBV9 and TRBJ2-3, with D hard to call. With 0 bases removed from V and 0 bases from J, the gap between germline ends came to 11 bases. CDR1 SGDLS and CDR2 YYNGEE come from the germline V gene. This CDR3 has 16 residues. The CDR3 sequence: CASSVGTGSSTDTQYF. CDR3 DNA sequence: TGTGCCAGCAGCGTAGGAACCGGATCTAGCACAGATACGCAGTATTTT.

This clonotype has only a few counts. The chain uses TRBV7-2 and TRBJ2-1, with 8 bases that match TRBD2. The J call may be mistaken, given a closer DNA end match to TRBJ2-7. Germline CDR1 and CDR2: SGHTA and FQGNSA. The CDR3 extends over 16 amino acids. The CDR3 protein is CASSLDASGSYNEQYF. CDR3 sequence (DNA): TGTGCCAGCAGCTTAGATGCTAGCGGGTCCTACAATGAGCAGTACTTC.

This clonotype turned up a few times. The chain has TRBV20-1 and TRBJ2-1; 14 nucleotides match TRBD2. Germline V lookup: CDR1 DFQATT, CDR2 SNEGSKA (reference sequence). This CDR3 spans 19 amino acids. V shed 6 bases and J 4 bases; nucleotides not matched to a gene: 17. CDR3 nucleotide sequence: TGCAGTGCGGCGGGACTAGCGGGAGACCTTAATACCCTTTACAATGAGCAGTTCTTC. Protein: CSAAGLAGDLNTLYNEQFF.

CDR3 protein: CSARDRDRSYEQYF. CDR3 sequence (DNA): TGCAGTGCTAGAGATCGGGACAGGTCTTACGAGCAGTACTTC. The chain recombines TRBV20-1 with TRBJ2-7; 8 positions agree with TRBD1. The germline CDR1 and CDR2 sequences are DFQATT and SNEGSKA (reference sequence). J was trimmed by 4 bases and V by 0 bases; bases with no gene match: 5. The CDR3 runs 14 residues.

This clonotype was detected many times. This may arise from a read error, as a much more abundant clone is one base away. The V gene is TRBV12-3 or TRBV12-4, the J gene TRBJ2-3; D may be TRBD1 (5 bases). The CDR3 runs 15 residues. V gave up 6 bases and J gave up 6 bases, with 19 bases separating them. The CDR3 DNA reads TGTGCCAGCAGCCGAATGGGGCCCTTTTCGGATACGCAGTATTTT. Its translation is CASSRMGPFSDTQYF.

This chain uses TRBV29-1 with TRBJ1-4, with D perhaps TRBD1 (5 bases). The CDR3 consists of 13 residues. With 4 bases removed from V and 8 bases from J, the gap between germline ends came to 14 bases. Germline V gene lookup returns CDR1 SQVTM and CDR2 ANQGSEA. The CDR3 is CSVGTQYREKLFF. The CDR3 DNA is TGCAGCGTTGGAACCCAATACAGGGAAAAACTGTTTTTT.

This clonotype was found many times. This chain links TRBV14 with TRBJ2-1; 7 nucleotides line up with TRBD1. The CDR3 consists of 15 residues. Germline CDR1 is SGHDN and CDR2 is FVKESK. V was pared by 0 bases and J by 6 bases, with 5 bases of the junction left unmatched. CDR3 DNA sequence: TGTGCCAGCAGCCAAGAAGGGGGCGTCGGCAATGAGCAGTTCTTC. Encoded protein: CASSQEGGVGNEQFF.

The count of this clonotype is one. The chain recombines TRBV9 with TRBJ2-7; 12 bases match TRBD2. Germline V gene data show CDR1 as SGDLS and CDR2 as YYNGEE. The CDR3 runs 15 residues. V was pared by 3 bases and J by 12 bases, with 13 bases of the junction left unmatched. The CDR3 coding sequence is TGTGCCAGCAGCGGCGGGACTAGCGGGCGAGAGACCCTGTACTTC. It is translated as CASSGGTSGRETLYF.

The chain recombines TRBV10-3 with TRBJ1-2; 8 bases line up with TRBD1. This CDR3 is built from 14 residues. J lost 7 bases, V lost 3 bases, and 7 bases had no gene match. The germline V gene encodes CDR1 ENHRY and CDR2 SYGVKD. CDR3 sequence (DNA): TGTGCCATCAGTGACCAGGGGGCGCGTGTTGGCTACACCTTC. Translation gives CAISDQGARVGYTF.

This clonotype has at least ten counts. The chain has TRBV20-1 and TRBJ2-6; 12 bases agree with TRBD2. Germline trimming cut 6 bases from V and 0 bases from J; bases unmatched to any gene: 9. The CDR3 is made up of 18 amino acids. Germline loops: CDR1 DFQATT, CDR2 SNEGSKA (reference sequence). The CDR3 sequence is CSAQELAGGSSGANVLTF. CDR3 DNA sequence: TGCAGTGCCCAAGAACTAGCGGGAGGTAGCTCTGGGGCCAACGTCCTGACTTTC.

This clonotype came up a few times. This chain uses TRBV3-1 with TRBJ1-5; D is unclear. V shed 4 bases and J shed 0 bases, with 10 bases lying between them. This CDR3 has 15 amino acids. Germline values: CDR1 LGHDT, CDR2 YNNKEL (reference sequence). The CDR3 DNA sequence: TGTGCCAGCAGCCCCGCGGTCAGTAGCAATCAGCCCCAGCATTTT. Translation gives CASSPAVSSNQPQHF. Full variable domain (outside the CDR3, taken from reference TRBV3-1 and TRBJ1-5): DTAVSQTPKYLVTQMGNDKSIKCEQNLGHDTMYWYKQDSKKFLKIMFSYNNKELIINETVPNRFSPKSPDKAHLNLHINSLELGDSAVYFCASSPAVSSNQPQHFGDGTRLSIL.

Many counts were recorded for this clonotype. The chain uses TRBV4-3 and TRBJ2-5, with D possibly matching TRBD2 (5 bases). Germline values: CDR1 LGHNA, CDR2 YSLEER. The CDR3 has 16 amino acids. V was trimmed by 1 base and J by 5 bases, leaving 17 bases between them. For the CDR3, the DNA is TGCGCCAGCAGCCAAGGTCTTAGCGTTGAAGGGGAGACCCAGTACTTC. This codes for CASSQGLSVEGETQYF.

This chain links TRBV11-3 with TRBJ2-1, with 13 bases fitting TRBD2. The V segment lost 5 bases and the J segment 7 bases; nucleotides outside the gene matches: 8. The CDR3 contains 16 residues. From germline, CDR1 is SGHNT and CDR2 YENEEA. The CDR3 loop is CASSPWTSGGTNEQFF. The CDR3 nucleotides read TGTGCCAGCAGCCCGTGGACTAGCGGGGGTACGAATGAGCAGTTCTTC.

In this sample, this clonotype turned up many times. The chain recombines TRBV12-3 or TRBV12-4 with TRBJ2-1, with D unclear. There are 13 residues in the CDR3. The V and J ends lost 2 bases and 1 base respectively, with 3 bases between them. CDR3: CASSLSSYNEQFF. The CDR3 DNA follows: TGTGCCAGCAGTTTAAGTTCCTACAATGAGCAGTTCTTC.

The rearrangement uses TRBV10-3 and TRBJ2-7, with TRBD2 as a possible D gene (6 bases). The V end lost 4 bases, the J end lost 3 bases, and 10 bases lay between the germline ends. Germline CDR1 is ENHRY and CDR2 is SYGVKD. This CDR3 is 13 amino acids long. The CDR3 nucleotides are TGTGCCATCAGTGCCGGGAGTTACTACGAGCAGTACTTC. This encodes CAISAGSYYEQYF.

The V gene is TRBV11-3, the J gene TRBJ2-5, with 12 bases that match TRBD2. CDR3 length: 15 residues. V lost 7 bases, J lost 5 bases, and 8 bases stayed unmatched. Germline CDR1 is SGHNT and CDR2 is YENEEA. The CDR3 sequence is CASTPRTSGEETQYF. The CDR3 nucleotides read TGTGCCAGCACCCCCCGGACTAGCGGGGAGGAGACCCAGTACTTC.

This rearrangement joins TRBV6-2 or TRBV6-3 to TRBJ2-1, with D unclear. V was cut by 6 bases and J by 10 bases, with 10 bases left in between. Germline V CDR1 and CDR2: MNHEY, SVGEGT. The CDR3 runs 11 residues. CDR3 in amino acids: CASSHSAEQFF. The CDR3 coding sequence is TGTGCCAGCAGCCACAGCGCCGAGCAGTTCTTC.

The sample holds many counts of this clonotype. The chain carries TRBV11-3 and TRBJ1-2; unclear D gene. V lost 1 base to trimming and J lost 7 bases, with 7 bases between them. CDR3 length: 12 residues. Germline V CDR1 and CDR2: SGHNT, YENEEA. The chain's CDR3 is CASSLGPGGYTF. Written as DNA, the CDR3 is TGTGCCAGCAGCTTAGGCCCAGGTGGCTACACCTTC.

The gene calls are TRBV3-1 and TRBJ1-5; no clear D gene. This CDR3 is built from 14 residues. V was pared by 3 bases and J by 5 bases, with 11 bases between. Germline V gives CDR1 LGHDT, CDR2 YNNKEL (reference sequence). The CDR3: CASSHGYGDQPQHF. CDR3 sequence (DNA): TGTGCCAGCAGCCACGGTTATGGGGATCAGCCCCAGCATTTT.

The chain combines TRBV29-1 with TRBJ2-4; D might be TRBD2 (6 bases). Germline V gives CDR1 SQVTM, CDR2 ANQGSEA. The V gene lost 4 bases and the J gene lost 0 bases, with 7 bases spanning the gap. This CDR3 has 13 amino acids. This chain's CDR3 is CSVGGLAKNIQYF. In DNA, the CDR3 is TGCAGCGTTGGGGGACTAGCCAAAAACATTCAGTACTTC.

The chain couples TRBV20-1 to TRBJ1-2; no definite D call. Germline CDR1 DFQATT, CDR2 SNEGSKA (reference sequence). The CDR3 has 13 amino acids. Trimming took 6 bases from V and 2 from J, leaving 13 bases between them. CDR3 nucleotide sequence: TGCAGTGCAGCGGACCCTCGAAACTATGGCTACACCTTC. This sequence encodes CSAADPRNYGYTF.

V usage is TRBV10-3 and J usage is TRBJ1-5, with TRBD1 matching 12 bases. The trim removed 2 bases at V and 2 bases at J, leaving 7 bases unmatched. The CDR3 runs 18 residues. Germline CDR1 ENHRY, CDR2 SYGVKD. The chain's CDR3 is CAISEGIGTGGGNQPQHF. The CDR3 DNA follows: TGTGCCATCAGTGAGGGTATTGGGACAGGGGGCGGCAATCAGCCCCAGCATTTT.

The rearrangement joins TRBV9 to TRBJ2-3; 8 bases fit TRBD2. Germline V CDR1 and CDR2: SGDLS, YYNGEE. There are 16 residues in the CDR3. The J segment lost 5 bases and the V segment lost 0 bases, leaving 8 bases of the junction unmatched. CDR3 amino acids: CASSVDGGAVIDTQYF. The CDR3 DNA reads TGTGCCAGCAGCGTAGACGGGGGGGCCGTTATAGATACGCAGTATTTT.

V and J are TRBV10-3 and TRBJ2-1; D is tentatively TRBD1 or TRBD2 (5 bases each). Trimming cost V 6 bases and J 10 bases, with 13 bases left between them. The CDR3 extends over 12 amino acids. Germline V gene sequence: CDR1 ENHRY, CDR2 SYGVKD. The CDR3 bases are TGTGCCATCAGGGGACCCCTAAGGGAGCAGTTCTTC. As protein: CAIRGPLREQFF.

On this clonotype: This clone may be a read error of a much larger clone one base away. The CDR3 bases are TGTGCCACCCGGGCTAGCGACTCCTACGAGCAGTTCTTC. The encoded protein is CATRASDSYEQFF. The chain couples TRBV24-1 to TRBJ2-1, with D possibly TRBD2 on 6 matching bases. From germline, CDR1 is KGHDR and CDR2 SFDVKD. The germline V and J ends were trimmed by 9 bases and 10 bases, with 18 bases remaining between them. The CDR3 is made up of 13 amino acids.

The table lists this clonotype with a count of one. This rearrangement joins TRBV20-1 to TRBJ2-5; 11 bases fit TRBD2. CDR3 length equals 14 residues. The junction had 14 bases not matched to a gene; V was cut back by 6 bases and J by 11 bases. Germline assignment: CDR1 DFQATT and CDR2 SNEGSKA (reference sequence). The CDR3 DNA follows: TGCAGTGCCACTACTAGCGGGAGAGAAAATGAGCAGTACTTC. Translated: CSATTSGRENEQYF.